The 23 T cell receptor beta chains reported below all come from one sample, sequenced in a study of blood T cell repertoires in COVID-19. Data came from immunoSEQ multiplex PCR; TCRdb stores just in-frame clones and leaves some out. This sample yields around 140,000 clones, of which about 75% are seen a single time; around 3% belongs to the top ten. Sequencing used PBMCs or T cells enriched from blood (not recorded which). The receptors were gathered from a woman aged 50 to 60 who had recovered from COVID-19.

The chain joins TRBV13 to TRBJ1-1; tentative D call: TRBD1 (5 bases). The V and J ends lost 1 base and 1 base respectively, with 10 bases between them. From germline, CDR1 is PRHDT and CDR2 FYEKMQ (reference sequence). There are 15 residues in the CDR3. CDR3 nucleotide sequence: TGTGCCAGCAGCTTAGCGGGGGTGGGGAACACTGAAGCTTTCTTT. Translation: CASSLAGVGNTEAFF.

The chain employs TRBV3-1 (or the pseudogene TRBV3-2) and TRBJ2-3, with D possibly TRBD1 on 6 matching bases. The V gene's germline CDR1 is LGHDT and CDR2 YNNKEL (reference sequence). This CDR3 spans 15 amino acids. Trimming stripped 3 bases from V and 6 bases from J, with 16 bases between. The CDR3 coding sequence is TGTGCCAGCAGCCATACGGGACAATCGAGGGATACGCAGTATTTT. Translated: CASSHTGQSRDTQYF.

The chain uses TRBV30 and TRBJ2-5, with D uncertain. The CDR3 length is 13 residues. The V end was cut by 0 bases, the J end by 5 bases, with 10 bases between. Per germline, CDR1 GTSNPN and CDR2 SVGIG (reference sequence). As DNA, the CDR3 is TGTGCCTGGAGTGTACGGGTTCGGGAGACCCAGTACTTC. Protein sequence: CAWSVRVRETQYF.

This clone was detected ten times or more. The V and J genes are TRBV11-2 and TRBJ2-7; TRBD2 agrees at 10 bases. Germline-derived CDR1 and CDR2 are SGHAT and FQNNGV. The CDR3 contains 14 residues. V lost 7 bases and J lost 6; bases outside the gene matches: 9. For the CDR3, the DNA is TGTGCCAGCACCGTTAGCGGGAGGAGGGGCGAGCAGTACTTC. Translating it yields CASTVSGRRGEQYF.

The chain uses TRBV3-1 (or the pseudogene TRBV3-2) and TRBJ2-1; D might be TRBD2 (6 bases). Trimming shortened V by 8 bases and J by 7 bases, and 12 bases separated the two germline ends. Germline V gene lookup returns CDR1 LGHDT and CDR2 YNNKEL (reference sequence). This CDR3 region has 12 residues. The DNA of the CDR3 is TGTGCCAGCGGGGACTGGGATAATGAGCAGTTCTTC. Translated: CASGDWDNEQFF.

This sequence joins TRBV7-9 and TRBJ1-1, with 8 bases matching TRBD1. Trimming cost V 8 bases and J 0 bases; bases outside gene matches: 17. CDR3 length: 18 residues. The germline CDR1 and CDR2 sequences are SEHNR and FQNEAQ (reference sequence). This CDR3 is CASRDRSRAETMNTEAFF. In nucleotides, the CDR3 is TGTGCCAGCCGGGACAGGAGTAGAGCGGAGACCATGAACACTGAAGCTTTCTTT.

The CDR3 DNA sequence: TGCAGCGTTGGTCAGGGGACAGGCTCTAATCAGCCCCAGCATTTT. This translates into CSVGQGTGSNQPQHF. The rearrangement joins TRBV29-1 to TRBJ1-5; 8 bases are shared with TRBD1. The V gene end was trimmed by 4 bases and the J gene end by 4 bases; junction bases not matched to a gene: 9. Germline assignment: CDR1 SQVTM and CDR2 ANQGSEA. The CDR3 totals 15 residues.

The chain recombines TRBV5-1 with TRBJ2-5; TRBD1 agrees at 7 bases. V lost 1 base to trimming and J lost 5 bases; unmatched junction nucleotides: 8. The length of the CDR3 is 15 residues. Per the germline V gene, CDR1 is SGHRS and CDR2 is YFSETQ. The DNA of the CDR3 is TGCGCCAGCAGCTTGCGACAGGGTCGGGGTGAGACCCAGTACTTC. This sequence encodes CASSLRQGRGETQYF.

This rearrangement joins TRBV6-6 to TRBJ1-6, with a weak D call TRBD1 (5 bases). CDR1 and CDR2 from the germline V gene are MNHNY and SVGAGI (reference sequence). V was pared by 8 bases and J by 6 bases, with 11 bases between. The CDR3 runs 13 residues. CDR3 protein: CASWGGLNSPLHF. DNA of the CDR3: TGTGCCAGCTGGGGGGGACTTAATTCACCCCTCCACTTT.

The chain uses TRBV25-1 and TRBJ1-1; 10 bases line up with TRBD1. This CDR3 comprises 13 residues. CDR1 is MGHDK and CDR2 is SYGVNS in the germline V gene. Losses at the gene ends were 6 bases for V and 4 bases for J; bases not matched to a gene: 2. As DNA, the CDR3 is TGTGCCAGCAGCAGGGACAGGGGCACTGAAGCTTTCTTT. Amino acid sequence: CASSRDRGTEAFF.

This chain joins TRBV5-1 and TRBJ2-1; 9 bases are a match to TRBD1. Germline V CDR1 and CDR2: SGHRS, YFSETQ. The CDR3 is 15 amino acids. V trimming: 6 bases; J trimming: 6 bases; junction bases outside the gene matches: 10. The CDR3 sequence is CASIPPDRGPNEQFF. In DNA, the CDR3 is TGCGCCAGCATTCCGCCGGACAGGGGTCCCAATGAGCAGTTCTTC.

CDR3 in DNA: TGTGCCAGCAAGGGCCAGACAGGGGACGAAAAACTGTTTTTT. As protein: CASKGQTGDEKLFF. The genes are TRBV9 and TRBJ1-4; 8 positions agree with TRBD1. Germline lookup yields CDR1 SGDLS and CDR2 YYNGEE. V lost 6 bases to trimming and J lost 8 bases; unmatched junction nucleotides: 9. This CDR3 is 14 amino acids long.

CDR3 DNA sequence: TGTGCCAGCAGTCCTTCGCGGGGGGCAGATACGCAGTATTTT. Translating it yields CASSPSRGADTQYF. The chain is built from TRBV7-8 and TRBJ2-3, with 8 nucleotides matching TRBD2. Looked up from germline, CDR1 is SGHVS and CDR2 is FQNEAQ. V trimming: 6 bases; J trimming: 4 bases; junction bases outside the gene matches: 6. The CDR3 runs to 14 residues.

This clone was seen a few times. V is TRBV19 and J is TRBJ2-3; 12 bases align to TRBD2. Germline CDR1 is LNHDA and CDR2 is SQIVND (reference sequence). CDR3 length: 16 residues. Trimming cost V 7 bases and J 5 bases; bases outside gene matches: 10. CDR3: CASIRSSGGAQDTQYF. CDR3 coding DNA: TGTGCCAGTATTCGATCTAGCGGGGGGGCCCAAGATACGCAGTATTTT.

V gene TRBV27 combines with J gene TRBJ1-2; 10 bases line up with TRBD1. The CDR3 covers 14 residues. Looked up from germline, CDR1 is MNHEY and CDR2 is SMNVEV (reference sequence). V trimming: 4 bases; J trimming: 8 bases; junction bases outside the gene matches: 7. The CDR3 DNA reads as TGTGCCAGCAGTTCCCGGGACAGGGGAAGCGGCTACACCTTC. It specifies CASSSRDRGSGYTF.

The gene calls are TRBV7-8 and TRBJ2-1, with D uncertain. V was shortened by 2 bases and J by 5 bases, with 4 bases between the two germline ends. Germline CDR1 reads SGHVS; CDR2 reads FQNEAQ. This CDR3 contains 12 residues. Here the CDR3 reads CASSLSDNEQFF. The CDR3 nucleotides read TGTGCCAGCAGCTTATCGGACAATGAGCAGTTCTTC.

The rearrangement uses TRBV19 and TRBJ1-1, with 7 bases aligning to TRBD1. J was trimmed by 7 bases and V by 4 bases; bases with no gene match: 12. Germline CDR1 LNHDA, CDR2 SQIVND (reference sequence). The CDR3 length is 15 residues. In DNA form, the CDR3 reads TGTGCCAGTAGTACCGGCCAGGGGGTTCGAGGTGAAGCTTTCTTT. This encodes CASSTGQGVRGEAFF.

The table lists this clone with a count of one. The rearrangement joins TRBV7-9 to TRBJ2-1, with no clear D. The V and J ends lost 1 base and 8 bases respectively, with 9 bases between them. Looked up from germline, CDR1 is SEHNR and CDR2 is FQNEAQ (reference sequence). The CDR3 is 13 residues long. The CDR3 DNA reads as TGTGCCAGCAGCTTAGGGCTGGTCGATGAGCAGTTCTTC. It specifies CASSLGLVDEQFF. Drawing the rest from reference TRBV7-9 and TRBJ2-1, the complete variable domain is DTGVSQNPRHKITKRGQNVTFRCDPISEHNRLYWYRQTLGQGPEFLTYFQNEAQLEKSRLLSDRFSAERPKGSFSTLEIQRTEQGDSAMYLCASSLGLVDEQFFGPGTRLTVL.

The V and J genes are TRBV7-3 and TRBJ2-1; tentative D call: TRBD2 (6 bases). The CDR3 contains 15 residues. Germline lookup yields CDR1 SGHTA and CDR2 FQGTGA. The V gene lost 4 bases and the J gene lost 5 bases, with 15 bases spanning the gap. CDR3 protein: CASSSRGRSNNEQFF. The CDR3 DNA is TGTGCCAGCAGCTCCCGGGGGAGGTCAAACAATGAGCAGTTCTTC. The full variable domain, its missing parts supplied by reference TRBV7-3 and TRBJ2-1, is GAGVSQTPSNKVTEKGKYVELRCDPISGHTALYWYRQSLGQGPEFLIYFQGTGAADDSGLPNDRFFAVRPEGSVSTLKIQRTERGDSAVYLCASSSRGRSNNEQFFGPGTRLTVL.

This chain connects TRBV28 to TRBJ1-1; 7 bases match TRBD1. Germline V CDR1 and CDR2: MDHEN, SYDVKM. The CDR3 sequence is 14 residues long. The ends lost 5 bases at V and 0 bases at J; junction bases unmatched: 3. DNA for the CDR3: TGTGCCAGCAGTCCTGGACAGGTGAACACTGAAGCTTTCTTT. As protein: CASSPGQVNTEAFF.

The rearrangement links TRBV2 to TRBJ1-1, with a possible D match to TRBD1 (5 bases). In germline, CDR1 is SNHLY, CDR2 FYNNEI. There are 13 residues in the CDR3. Trimming removed 1 base at V and 8 bases at J, with 11 bases between. CDR3: CASSEEGGTEAFF. DNA for the CDR3: TGTGCCAGCAGTGAAGAGGGAGGGACCGAAGCTTTCTTT.

The rearrangement links TRBV6-1 to TRBJ2-7, with D possibly being TRBD2 (6 bases). V lost 3 bases and J 1 base, leaving 10 bases between the germline ends. This CDR3 has 14 amino acids. Germline CDR1 reads MNHNS; CDR2 reads SASEGT. DNA of the CDR3: TGTGCCAGCAGTGACGGAGGGGATTCCTACGAGCAGTACTTC. Translated: CASSDGGDSYEQYF.

V usage is TRBV4-2 and J usage is TRBJ2-5, with 7 bases matching TRBD2. CDR3 length: 14 amino acids. Per the germline V gene, CDR1 is LGHNA and CDR2 is YNFKEQ. V lost 0 bases to trimming and J lost 5 bases; unmatched junction nucleotides: 3. CDR3 region: CASSQDRGGETQYF. CDR3 coding DNA: TGTGCCAGCAGCCAAGATAGGGGAGGGGAGACCCAGTACTTC.